Given below is one T cell receptor (beta chain) in context. This clonotype was recorded a few times. The specificity of this receptor is unknown. Base qualities are not at hand, and no much larger clone is one base apart. Explained via the paper, the treatment or condition label denotes: in vitro stimulation with specific CMV peptide epitopes to enrich CMV-specific T cells. The sample comes from a study of T cell repertoires in cytomegalovirus infection (dated by TCRdb to between 2018 and 2020). Background on the whole study: Recently identified HLA-C-restricted CMV epitopes, whose presentation resists viral immunomodulation, were targeted by peptide stimulations together with well-studied HLA-B-restricted epitopes. Donor HLA type was relevant to the analysis, because carriage of CMV infection together with the matching HLA type was indicated by public TCR beta signatures.

The data were produced on an Illumina HiSeq 1500. TCRdb applied fastp at Q25 and MiXCR to the public reads, then kept only in-frame beta chains. Rows merge per CDR3 protein into single entries with the most common DNA and genes. Counted in this sample were approximately 770,000 distinct CDR3 sequences; 25% to 30% of them appeared once. The ten largest account for about an eighth of the sample. Overall study outcomes, separate from this receptor: In both this cohort and an independent approximately 400-donor cohort, the cumulative frequency of public TCR beta family members distinguished carriers of CMV infection plus the relevant HLA type. The ex vivo response was dominated by HLA-C-restricted CMV-specific TCR beta clonotypes, which also provided the single most frequent clonotype in two of eight donors.

This specimen consisted of cultured CD8+ T cells from PBMCs, obtained from culture after CMV antigen stimulation. This clonotype was obtained from a human donor in good health (CMV status not recorded). Some clones in this sample may be carry-over from other donors' samples.

The nucleotide sequence is given as TGTGCCAGCAGTTCCCCTGGGGGGTCTGGGGAGCTGTTTTTT. The translation is CASSSPGGSGELFF. The chain is made from TRBV7-6 and TRBJ2-2; the best D guess is TRBD2, with 6 bases matching. Between the V and J ends, shortened by 6 bases and 8 bases respectively, the junction contains 16 bases. From the cysteine up to the phenylalanine, the CDR3 has a length of 14 residues. Just CDR3 DNA is preserved here, 42 bases in frame from base 1. Via the germline V gene, CDR1 is SGHVS and CDR2 FNYEAQ.